The 21 T cell receptor beta chains below all came from one sample that was sequenced in a study of PD-L1 blockade in urothelial cancer. TCRdb keeps only in-frame clones here, not all; method: immunoSEQ multiplex PCR. The repertoire holds around 56,000 clones, 86% seen once, with 2.5% to 3.5% in the top ten. Sequences were derived from PBMCs, sampled around atezolizumab (anti-PD-L1) treatment. The receptors stem from a man in his forties or fifties with urothelial cancer.

This clone has only a few counts. The V gene is TRBV5-5, the J gene TRBJ2-7; 8 positions agree with TRBD1. Germline V lookup: CDR1 SGHKS, CDR2 YYEKEE (reference sequence). The CDR3 contains 15 residues. V trimming: 1 base; J trimming: 3 bases; junction bases outside the gene matches: 6. CDR3 DNA sequence: TGTGCCAGCAGCTTGTTCGTGACAGGGGACTACGAGCAGTACTTC. Its protein product is CASSLFVTGDYEQYF.

This clone was observed a handful of times. The chain carries TRBV4-1 and TRBJ1-2; no definite D call. The CDR3 extends over 13 amino acids. Germline V gene sequence: CDR1 MGHRA, CDR2 YSYEKL. Trimming left V 3 bases short and J 4 bases short, with 9 bases between. Written as DNA, the CDR3 is TGCGCCAGCAGCCAGGCGGGGTCCTATGGCTACACCTTC. This codes for CASSQAGSYGYTF.

J is TRBJ2-7 and V is TRBV19, with D perhaps TRBD2 (5 bases). The CDR3 is 16 amino acids. CDR1 and CDR2 from the germline V gene are LNHDA and SQIVND (reference sequence). V lost 3 bases and J 6 bases, leaving 21 bases between the germline ends. The CDR3 DNA is TGTGCCAGTAGTATTGCCCTGGACTTGGCAGTTTTCGAGCAGTACTTC. Translating it yields CASSIALDLAVFEQYF.

CDR3 DNA sequence: TGTGCCAGCAGTTACGGAGGTCCGAACACCGGGGAGCTGTTTTTT. Its translation is CASSYGGPNTGELFF. V gene TRBV6-5 combines with J gene TRBJ2-2, with D possibly being TRBD2 (5 bases). Trimming removed 2 bases at V and 0 bases at J, with 7 bases between. Germline V gives CDR1 MNHEY, CDR2 SVGAGI. CDR3 length equals 15 residues.

J is TRBJ1-1 and V is TRBV10-3; D is ambiguous. CDR1 ENHRY and CDR2 SYGVKD come from the germline V gene. Deletions cut 1 base from V and 0 bases from J, with 6 bases between. This CDR3 has 14 residues. CDR3 bases: TGTGCCATCAGTGAGTTGGGCTTGAACACTGAAGCTTTCTTT. Its translation is CAISELGLNTEAFF.

This clone was picked up one time. J is TRBJ2-7 and V is TRBV5-1, with D unclear. Per germline, CDR1 SGHRS and CDR2 YFSETQ. The V end lost 4 bases, the J end lost 7 bases, and 27 bases lay between the germline ends. The CDR3 extends over 17 amino acids. The CDR3 spells CASSPALAVSLLREQYF. The CDR3 nucleotides read TGCGCCAGCAGCCCCGCGTTGGCAGTTAGCCTGCTGAGGGAGCAGTACTTC.

J is TRBJ2-3 and V is TRBV2; 14 bases agree with TRBD2. This CDR3 has 16 amino acids. The trim removed 4 bases at V and 1 base at J, leaving 1 base unmatched. The germline gives CDR1 SNHLY, CDR2 FYNNEI. The CDR3 is CASSGLAGGGTDTQYF. In DNA, the CDR3 is TGTGCCAGCAGTGGACTAGCGGGAGGGGGCACAGATACGCAGTATTTT.

The chain employs TRBV6-6 and TRBJ2-3; TRBD1 matches at 9 bases. Germline loops: CDR1 MNHNY, CDR2 SVGAGI (reference sequence). V was clipped by 7 bases and J by 6 bases; unmatched bases: 14. This CDR3 spans 16 amino acids. CDR3 DNA: TGTGCCAGCAAACCAAATACAGGGGGCGCTTGGGATACGCAGTATTTT. Amino acid sequence: CASKPNTGGAWDTQYF.

The chain is built from TRBV10-3 and TRBJ2-1; 9 bases agree with TRBD2. Germline V CDR1 and CDR2: ENHRY, SYGVKD. The CDR3 is 15 amino acids. With V trimmed by 6 bases and J by 4 bases, 7 bases remained unmatched. The CDR3 sequence: CAIRWTSEKYNEQFF. The CDR3 DNA follows: TGTGCCATCAGATGGACTAGCGAGAAATACAATGAGCAGTTCTTC.

This chain joins TRBV7-9 and TRBJ1-4; D is perhaps TRBD1 (6 bases). The germline gives CDR1 SEHNR, CDR2 FQNEAQ (reference sequence). Trimming left V 3 bases short and J 8 bases short, with 13 bases between. The CDR3 sequence is 14 residues long. The CDR3 is CASSFRGAGEKLFF. The CDR3 nucleotides are TGTGCCAGCAGCTTTCGGGGGGCAGGGGAAAAACTGTTTTTT.

J is TRBJ2-1 and V is TRBV6-6, with TRBD2 matching over 11 bases. The CDR3 is 16 residues long. V shed 5 bases and J 3 bases; nucleotides not matched to a gene: 6. The germline V gene has CDR1 MNHNY and CDR2 SVGAGI (reference sequence). CDR3 protein: CASSGPGTSGYNEQFF. In nucleotides, the CDR3 is TGTGCCAGCAGTGGACCTGGGACTAGCGGCTACAATGAGCAGTTCTTC.

The chain couples TRBV10-1 to TRBJ1-5; tentatively, D is TRBD1 (6 bases). Between the trimmed V and J ends, which lost 6 bases and 2 bases, there was a span of 11 bases. The CDR3 length is 14 residues. The V gene's germline CDR1 is WNHNN and CDR2 SYGVQD (reference sequence). CDR3 sequence reads: CASRRTDGNQPQHF. DNA of the CDR3: TGCGCCAGCAGGAGGACAGACGGCAATCAGCCCCAGCATTTT.

CDR3 bases: TGTGCCAGCTCAAAGGGGACAGCAAATCAGCCCCAGCATTTT. Translating it yields CASSKGTANQPQHF. The V gene is TRBV18, the J gene TRBJ1-5, with TRBD1 matching over 7 bases. Germline CDR1 KGHSH, CDR2 LQKENI. This CDR3 spans 14 amino acids. With 5 bases clipped from V and 4 bases from J, the junction kept 5 bases outside the gene matches.

This CDR3 reads CASSLGVRETQYF. Here the CDR3 DNA reads TGTGCCAGCTCACTCGGGGTACGGGAGACCCAGTACTTC. The V gene is TRBV18, the J gene TRBJ2-5; a possible D gene is TRBD2 (5 bases). V lost 4 bases, J lost 5 bases, and 11 bases lay in between. This CDR3 contains 13 residues. Germline V gives CDR1 KGHSH, CDR2 LQKENI.

This chain's CDR3 is CASSRRTARNTGELFF. In DNA form, the CDR3 reads TGTGCCAGCAGCCGGCGGACAGCCCGGAACACCGGGGAGCTGTTTTTT. V is TRBV7-2 and J is TRBJ2-2; weak D call: TRBD1 (6 bases). CDR3 length: 16 amino acids. Germline V CDR1 and CDR2: SGHTA, FQGNSA. V gave up 5 bases and J gave up 1 base, with 14 bases separating them.

The rearrangement links TRBV6-1 to TRBJ2-1; tentative D call: TRBD2 (5 bases). This CDR3 region has 15 residues. V dropped 7 bases and J dropped 1 base, with 14 bases sitting between them. Per germline, CDR1 MNHNS and CDR2 SASEGT. The CDR3 protein is CASKVGGGSYNEQFF. CDR3 DNA sequence: TGTGCCAGCAAGGTTGGAGGAGGATCCTACAATGAGCAGTTCTTC.

V gene TRBV5-1 combines with J gene TRBJ2-3, with 10 bases identical to TRBD2. The CDR3 contains 14 residues. CDR1 SGHRS and CDR2 YFSETQ come from the germline V gene. V was pared by 3 bases and J by 6 bases, with 4 bases of the junction left unmatched. CDR3: CASSSSGSSDTQYF. The CDR3 DNA reads TGCGCCAGCAGCTCTAGCGGGAGTAGTGATACGCAGTATTTT.

The chain combines TRBV20-1 with TRBJ2-1; D remains unclear. The CDR3 runs 11 residues. The V end was cut by 2 bases, the J end by 7 bases, with 6 bases between. The germline gives CDR1 DFQATT, CDR2 SNEGSKA (reference sequence). As DNA, the CDR3 is TGCAGTGCTAGACTTCTAAATGAGCAGTTCTTC. Protein sequence: CSARLLNEQFF.

The rearrangement uses TRBV2 and TRBJ2-7, with 7 bases lining up with TRBD2. The CDR3 contains 15 residues. CDR1 is SNHLY, CDR2 FYNNEI, per germline. Germline trimming cut 7 bases from V and 3 bases from J; bases unmatched to any gene: 12. CDR3 sequence: CASKEGGSQVYEQYF. CDR3 in DNA: TGTGCCAGCAAGGAGGGAGGGTCGCAGGTCTACGAGCAGTACTTC.

On this clone: Germline is not matched at one junction end, which may reflect a read error. The chain couples TRBV4-2 to TRBJ1-2, with no clear D. Germline V gene data show CDR1 as LGHNA and CDR2 as YNFKEQ. The CDR3 is made up of 12 amino acids. This CDR3 is CASSQDKRPTFF. The DNA for the CDR3 is TGTGCCAGCAGCCAAGATAAGAGACCGACATTCTTC.

This sequence joins TRBV7-3 and TRBJ1-2; 8 bases map to TRBD1. The germline V gene encodes CDR1 SGHTA and CDR2 FQGTGA. The junction had 4 bases not matched to a gene; V was cut back by 6 bases and J by 4 bases. The CDR3 sequence is 13 residues long. The CDR3 region is CASSLGQGYGYTF. The CDR3 nucleotides read TGTGCCAGCAGTTTAGGACAGGGCTATGGCTACACCTTC.